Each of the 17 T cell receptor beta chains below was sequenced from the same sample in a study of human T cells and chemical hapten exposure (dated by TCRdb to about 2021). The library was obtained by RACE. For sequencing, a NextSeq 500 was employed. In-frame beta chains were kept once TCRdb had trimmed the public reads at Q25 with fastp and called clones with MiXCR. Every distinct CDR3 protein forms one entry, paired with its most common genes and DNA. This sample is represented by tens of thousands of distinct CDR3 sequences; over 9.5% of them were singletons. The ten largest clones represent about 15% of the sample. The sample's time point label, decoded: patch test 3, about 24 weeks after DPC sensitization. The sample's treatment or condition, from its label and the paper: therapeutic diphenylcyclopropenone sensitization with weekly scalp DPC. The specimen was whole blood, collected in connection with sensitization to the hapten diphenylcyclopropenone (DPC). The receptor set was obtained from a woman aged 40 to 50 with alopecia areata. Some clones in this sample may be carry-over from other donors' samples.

The CDR3 here is CASSAGLAIGELFF. DNA of the CDR3: TGTGCCAGCAGCGCGGGACTAGCTATCGGGGAGCTGTTTTTT. The chain joins TRBV5-4 to TRBJ2-2, with 9 bases aligning to TRBD2. Losses at the gene ends were 4 bases for V and 7 bases for J; bases not matched to a gene: 5. The CDR3 contains 14 residues. Looked up from germline, CDR1 is SGHNT and CDR2 is YYREEE (reference sequence).

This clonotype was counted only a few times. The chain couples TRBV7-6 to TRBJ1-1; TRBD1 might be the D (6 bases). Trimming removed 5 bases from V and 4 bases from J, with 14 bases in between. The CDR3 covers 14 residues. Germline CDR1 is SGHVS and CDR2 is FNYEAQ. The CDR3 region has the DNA TGTGCCAGCAGCGCCAGGGGTAGTGTCACTGAAGCTTTCTTT. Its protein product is CASSARGSVTEAFF. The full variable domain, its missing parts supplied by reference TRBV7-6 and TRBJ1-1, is GAGVSQSPRYKVTKRGQDVALRCDPISGHVSLYWYRQALGQGPEFLTYFNYEAQQDKSGLPNDRFSAERPEGSISTLTIQRTEQRDSAMYRCASSARGSVTEAFFGQGTRLTVV.

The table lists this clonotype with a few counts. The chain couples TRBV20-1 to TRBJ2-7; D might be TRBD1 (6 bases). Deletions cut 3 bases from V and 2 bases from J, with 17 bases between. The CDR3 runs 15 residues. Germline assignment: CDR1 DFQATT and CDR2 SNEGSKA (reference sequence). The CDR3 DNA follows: TGCAGTGCTAGTAAACGGACAGAGAACCCCTACGAGCAGTACTTC. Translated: CSASKRTENPYEQYF.

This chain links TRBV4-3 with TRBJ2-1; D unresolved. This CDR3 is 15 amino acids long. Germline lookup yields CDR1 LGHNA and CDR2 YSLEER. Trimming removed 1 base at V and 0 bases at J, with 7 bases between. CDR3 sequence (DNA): TGCGCCAGCAGCCAAGCTCCTTCCTCCTACAATGAGCAGTTCTTC. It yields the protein CASSQAPSSYNEQFF.

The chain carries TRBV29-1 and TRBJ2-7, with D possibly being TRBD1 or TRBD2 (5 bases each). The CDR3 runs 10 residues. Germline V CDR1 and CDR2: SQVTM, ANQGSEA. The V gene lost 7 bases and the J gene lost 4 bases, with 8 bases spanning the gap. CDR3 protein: CSAGTYEQYF. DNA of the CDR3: TGCAGCGCCGGGACGTACGAGCAGTACTTC.

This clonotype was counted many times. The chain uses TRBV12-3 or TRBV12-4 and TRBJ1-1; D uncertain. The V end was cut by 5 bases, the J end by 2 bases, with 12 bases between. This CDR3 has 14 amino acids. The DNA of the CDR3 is TGTGCCAGCAGTCTTTCCGGGTCAAACACTGAAGCTTTCTTT. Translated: CASSLSGSNTEAFF.

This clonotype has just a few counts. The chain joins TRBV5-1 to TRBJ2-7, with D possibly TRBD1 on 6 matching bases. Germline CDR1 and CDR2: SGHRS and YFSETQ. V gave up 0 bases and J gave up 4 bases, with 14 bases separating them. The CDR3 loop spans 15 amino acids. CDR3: CASSLGSQGLYEQYF. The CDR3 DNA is TGCGCCAGCAGCTTGGGGTCCCAGGGGTTGTACGAGCAGTACTTC.

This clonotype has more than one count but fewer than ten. The CDR3 loop reads CASSGVVLAGVRVPDTQYF. As DNA, the CDR3 is TGCGCCAGCAGCGGGGTAGTACTAGCGGGTGTGAGAGTTCCAGATACGCAGTATTTT. This chain joins TRBV5-1 and TRBJ2-3; 9 bases are shared with TRBD2. This CDR3 has 19 residues. Trimming cost V 4 bases and J 4 bases; bases outside gene matches: 19. From germline, CDR1 is SGHRS and CDR2 YFSETQ.

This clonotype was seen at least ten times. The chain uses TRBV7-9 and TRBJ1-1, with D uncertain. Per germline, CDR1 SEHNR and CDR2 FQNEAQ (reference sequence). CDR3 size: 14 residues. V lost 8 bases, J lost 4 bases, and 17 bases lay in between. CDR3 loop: CASFRARGSTEAFF. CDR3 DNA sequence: TGTGCCAGCTTCCGGGCCCGGGGTTCCACTGAAGCTTTCTTT. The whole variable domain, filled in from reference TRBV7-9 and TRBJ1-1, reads DTGVSQNPRHKITKRGQNVTFRCDPISEHNRLYWYRQTLGQGPEFLTYFQNEAQLEKSRLLSDRFSAERPKGSFSTLEIQRTEQGDSAMYLCASFRARGSTEAFFGQGTRLTVV.

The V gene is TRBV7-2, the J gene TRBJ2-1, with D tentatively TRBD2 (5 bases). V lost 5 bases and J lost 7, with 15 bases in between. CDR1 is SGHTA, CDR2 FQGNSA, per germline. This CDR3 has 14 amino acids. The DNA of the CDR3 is TGTGCCAGCAGCCAAGCGAAACTAGGTAATGAGCAGTTCTTC. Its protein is CASSQAKLGNEQFF.

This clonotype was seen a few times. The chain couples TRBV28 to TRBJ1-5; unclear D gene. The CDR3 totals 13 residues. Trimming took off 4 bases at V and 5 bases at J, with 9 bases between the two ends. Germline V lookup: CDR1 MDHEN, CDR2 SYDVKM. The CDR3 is CASSSQLDQPQHF. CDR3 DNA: TGTGCCAGCAGTTCACAGTTGGATCAGCCCCAGCATTTT.

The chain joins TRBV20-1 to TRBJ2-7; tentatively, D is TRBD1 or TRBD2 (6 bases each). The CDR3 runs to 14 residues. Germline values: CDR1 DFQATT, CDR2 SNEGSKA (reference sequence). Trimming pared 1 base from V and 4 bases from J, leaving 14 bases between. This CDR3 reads CSARGSRGVYEQYF. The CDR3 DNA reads TGCAGTGCTAGAGGCTCTAGGGGGGTTTACGAGCAGTACTTC.

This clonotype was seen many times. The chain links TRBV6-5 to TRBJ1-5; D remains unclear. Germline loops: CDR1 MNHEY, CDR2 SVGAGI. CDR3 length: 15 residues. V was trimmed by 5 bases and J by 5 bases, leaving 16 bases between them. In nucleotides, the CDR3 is TGTGCCAGCAGTAGGGCAGTTGGGTTCGATCAGCCCCAGCATTTT. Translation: CASSRAVGFDQPQHF.

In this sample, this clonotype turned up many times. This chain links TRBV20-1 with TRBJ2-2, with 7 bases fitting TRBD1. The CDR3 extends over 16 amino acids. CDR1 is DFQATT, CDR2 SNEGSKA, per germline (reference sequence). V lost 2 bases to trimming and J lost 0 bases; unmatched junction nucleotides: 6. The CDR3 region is CSARPRGIANTGELFF. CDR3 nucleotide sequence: TGCAGTGCTAGACCCAGGGGGATCGCGAACACCGGGGAGCTGTTTTTT.

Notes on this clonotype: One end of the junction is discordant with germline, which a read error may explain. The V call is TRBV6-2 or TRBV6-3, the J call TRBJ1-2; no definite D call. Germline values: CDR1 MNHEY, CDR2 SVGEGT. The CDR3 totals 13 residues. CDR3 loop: CASSYDGNYGCTF. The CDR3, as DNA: TGTGCCAGCAGTTACGACGGCAACTATGGCTGCACCTTC.

CDR3 residues: CASSDPGQGNSPLHF. CDR3 nucleotides: TGTGCCAGCAGTGACCCGGGACAGGGTAATTCACCCCTCCACTTT. The V gene is TRBV28, the J gene TRBJ1-6; 9 positions match TRBD1. The V gene end was trimmed by 5 bases and the J gene end by 6 bases; junction bases not matched to a gene: 5. Germline CDR1 and CDR2: MDHEN and SYDVKM. There are 15 residues in the CDR3.

The CDR3 coding sequence is TGTGCCATCAGCAGAAGACAGGGGGGAACCGGGGAGCTGTTTTTT. Protein product: CAISRRQGGTGELFF. The chain carries TRBV10-3 and TRBJ2-2; TRBD1 matches at 9 bases. The germline CDR1 and CDR2 sequences are ENHRY and SYGVKD. Trimming took 6 bases from V and 5 from J; bases not matched to a gene: 7. The CDR3 contains 15 residues.